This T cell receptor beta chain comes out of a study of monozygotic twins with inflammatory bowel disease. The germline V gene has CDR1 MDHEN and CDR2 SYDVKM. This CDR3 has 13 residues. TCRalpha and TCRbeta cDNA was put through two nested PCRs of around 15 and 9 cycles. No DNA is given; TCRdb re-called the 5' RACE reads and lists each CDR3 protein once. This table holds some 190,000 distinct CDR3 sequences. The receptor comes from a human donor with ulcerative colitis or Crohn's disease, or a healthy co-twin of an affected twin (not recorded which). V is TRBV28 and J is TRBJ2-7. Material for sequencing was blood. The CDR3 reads CASTLIGVYEQYF.